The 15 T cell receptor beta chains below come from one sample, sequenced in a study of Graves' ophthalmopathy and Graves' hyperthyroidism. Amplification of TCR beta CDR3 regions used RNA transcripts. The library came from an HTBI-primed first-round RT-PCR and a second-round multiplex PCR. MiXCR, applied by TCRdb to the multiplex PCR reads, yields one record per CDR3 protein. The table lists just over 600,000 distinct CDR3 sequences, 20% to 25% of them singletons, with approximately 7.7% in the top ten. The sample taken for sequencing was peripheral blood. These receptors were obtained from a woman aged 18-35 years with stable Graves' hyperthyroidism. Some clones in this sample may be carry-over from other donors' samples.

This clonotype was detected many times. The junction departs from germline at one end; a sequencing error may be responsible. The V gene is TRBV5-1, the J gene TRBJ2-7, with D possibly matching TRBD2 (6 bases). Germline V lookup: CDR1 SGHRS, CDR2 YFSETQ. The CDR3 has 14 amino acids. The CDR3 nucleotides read TGTGCCAGCAGTTTAGCAGGGAGGCCCTACGAGCAGTACTTC. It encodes CASSLAGRPYEQYF.

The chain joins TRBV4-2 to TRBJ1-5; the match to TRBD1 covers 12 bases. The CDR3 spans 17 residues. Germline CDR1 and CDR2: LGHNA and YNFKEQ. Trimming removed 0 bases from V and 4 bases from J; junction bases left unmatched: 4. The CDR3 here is CASSQEPGQGANQPQHF. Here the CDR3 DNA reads TGTGCCAGCAGCCAAGAGCCGGGACAGGGGGCAAATCAGCCCCAGCATTTT.

Here the CDR3 reads CASSEPGLGAPLHF. The CDR3 DNA is TGTGCCAGCAGTGAGCCAGGGCTGGGGGCACCCCTCCACTTT. The V gene is TRBV28, the J gene TRBJ1-6; possibly TRBD1 for D (5 bases). CDR3 length equals 14 residues. V was shortened by 5 bases and J by 11 bases, with 16 bases between the two germline ends. The germline CDR1 and CDR2 sequences are MDHEN and SYDVKM.

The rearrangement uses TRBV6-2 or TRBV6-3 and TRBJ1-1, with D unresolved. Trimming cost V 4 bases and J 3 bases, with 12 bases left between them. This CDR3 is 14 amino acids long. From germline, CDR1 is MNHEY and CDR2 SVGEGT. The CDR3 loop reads CASSLEGWDTEAFF. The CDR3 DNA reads TGTGCCAGCAGTTTAGAGGGCTGGGACACTGAAGCTTTCTTT.

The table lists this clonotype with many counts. This CDR3 is CAWSLNLGGELFF. The CDR3 nucleotides are TGTGCCTGGAGTCTTAATTTAGGCGGGGAGCTGTTTTTT. V is TRBV30 and J is TRBJ2-2, with D hard to call. Trimming removed 2 bases from V and 7 bases from J, with 11 bases in between. Germline V lookup: CDR1 GTSNPN, CDR2 SVGIG (reference sequence). The CDR3 is 13 residues long.

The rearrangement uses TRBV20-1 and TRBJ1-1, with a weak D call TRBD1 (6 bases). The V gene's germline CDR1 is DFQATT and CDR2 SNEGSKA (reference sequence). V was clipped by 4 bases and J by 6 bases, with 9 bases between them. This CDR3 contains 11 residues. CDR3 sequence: CSATGQSEAFF. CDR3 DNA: TGCAGTGCTACCGGACAGTCTGAAGCTTTCTTT.

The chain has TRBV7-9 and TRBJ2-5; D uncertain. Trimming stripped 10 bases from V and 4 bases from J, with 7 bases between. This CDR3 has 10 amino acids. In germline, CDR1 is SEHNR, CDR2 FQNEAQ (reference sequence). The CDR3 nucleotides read TGTGCCACCGAAATAGAGACCCAGTACTTC. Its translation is CATEIETQYF.

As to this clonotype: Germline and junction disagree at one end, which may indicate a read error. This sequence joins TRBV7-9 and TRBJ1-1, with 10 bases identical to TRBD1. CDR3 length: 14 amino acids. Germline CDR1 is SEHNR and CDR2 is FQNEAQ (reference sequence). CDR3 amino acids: CANSFGQGETEAFF. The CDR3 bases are TGTGCCAACAGCTTCGGACAGGGGGAAACTGAAGCTTTCTTT.

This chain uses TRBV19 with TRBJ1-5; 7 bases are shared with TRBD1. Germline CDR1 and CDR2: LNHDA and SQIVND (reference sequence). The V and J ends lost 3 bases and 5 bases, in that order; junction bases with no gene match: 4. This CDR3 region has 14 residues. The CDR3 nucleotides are TGTGCCAGTAGTATCGCGCAGGGGGATCAGCCCCAGCATTTT. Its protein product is CASSIAQGDQPQHF.

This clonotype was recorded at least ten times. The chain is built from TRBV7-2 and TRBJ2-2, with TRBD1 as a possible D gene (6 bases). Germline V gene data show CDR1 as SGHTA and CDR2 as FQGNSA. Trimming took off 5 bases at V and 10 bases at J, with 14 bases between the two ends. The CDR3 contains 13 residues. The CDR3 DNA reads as TGTGCCAGCAGCACCCAACAGGGTGAGGAGCTGTTTTTT. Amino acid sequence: CASSTQQGEELFF.

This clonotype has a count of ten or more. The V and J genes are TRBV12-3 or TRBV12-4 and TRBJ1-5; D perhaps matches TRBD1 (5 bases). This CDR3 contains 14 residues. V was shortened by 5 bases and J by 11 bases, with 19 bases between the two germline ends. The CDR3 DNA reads TGTGCCAGCAGTCGGACACCGGGAGTTCCAGCCCAGCATTTT. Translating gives CASSRTPGVPAQHF.

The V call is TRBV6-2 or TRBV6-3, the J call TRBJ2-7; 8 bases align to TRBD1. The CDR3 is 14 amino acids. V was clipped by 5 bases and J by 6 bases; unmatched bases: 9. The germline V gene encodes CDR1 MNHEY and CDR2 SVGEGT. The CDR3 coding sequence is TGTGCCAGCAGTCCCCGGACAGGGCAGAGCGAGCAGTACTTC. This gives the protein CASSPRTGQSEQYF.

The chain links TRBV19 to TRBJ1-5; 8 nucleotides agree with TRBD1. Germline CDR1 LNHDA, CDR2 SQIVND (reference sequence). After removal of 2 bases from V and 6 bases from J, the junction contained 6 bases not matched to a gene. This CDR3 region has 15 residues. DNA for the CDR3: TGTGCCAGTAGTATATTCCTTGGACAGGGTCAGCCCCAGCATTTT. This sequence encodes CASSIFLGQGQPQHF.

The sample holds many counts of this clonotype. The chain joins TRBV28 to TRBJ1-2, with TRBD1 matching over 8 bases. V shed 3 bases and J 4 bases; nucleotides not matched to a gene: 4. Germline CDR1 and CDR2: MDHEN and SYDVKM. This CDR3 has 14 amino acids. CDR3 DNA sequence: TGTGCCAGCAGTTTCGGGGACAGGAGCTATGGCTACACCTTC. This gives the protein CASSFGDRSYGYTF.

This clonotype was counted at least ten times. The CDR3 region is CASRNGTGGYGYTF. Here the CDR3 DNA reads TGCGCCAGCAGAAACGGGACAGGCGGCTATGGCTACACCTTC. The chain is built from TRBV5-1 and TRBJ1-2; the match to TRBD1 covers 8 bases. The CDR3 is 14 residues long. V was clipped by 5 bases and J by 4 bases; unmatched bases: 7. Germline V gene data show CDR1 as SGHRS and CDR2 as YFSETQ.